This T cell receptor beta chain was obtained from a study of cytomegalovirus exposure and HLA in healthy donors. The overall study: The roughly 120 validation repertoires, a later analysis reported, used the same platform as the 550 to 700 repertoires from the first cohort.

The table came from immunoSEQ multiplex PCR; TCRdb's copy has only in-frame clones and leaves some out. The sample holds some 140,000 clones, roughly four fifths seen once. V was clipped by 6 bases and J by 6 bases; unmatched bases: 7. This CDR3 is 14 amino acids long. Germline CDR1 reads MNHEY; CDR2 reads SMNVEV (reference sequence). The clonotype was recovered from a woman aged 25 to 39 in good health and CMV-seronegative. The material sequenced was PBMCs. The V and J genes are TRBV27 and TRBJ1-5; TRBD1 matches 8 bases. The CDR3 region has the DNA TGTGCCAGCAGCCCAGACAGGGGACTTCAGCCCCAGCATTTT. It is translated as CASSPDRGLQPQHF.